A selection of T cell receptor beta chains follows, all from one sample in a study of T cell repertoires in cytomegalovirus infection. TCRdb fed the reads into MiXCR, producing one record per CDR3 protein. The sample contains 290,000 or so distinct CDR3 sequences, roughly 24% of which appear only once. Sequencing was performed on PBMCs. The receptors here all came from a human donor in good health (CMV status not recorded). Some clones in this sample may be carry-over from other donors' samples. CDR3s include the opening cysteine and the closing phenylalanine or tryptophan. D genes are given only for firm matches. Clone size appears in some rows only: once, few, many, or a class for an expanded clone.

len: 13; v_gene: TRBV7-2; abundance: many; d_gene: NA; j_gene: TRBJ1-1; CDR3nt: TGTGCCAGCAGCCAAAACATGAACACTGAAGCTTTCTTT; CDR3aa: CASSQNMNTEAFF
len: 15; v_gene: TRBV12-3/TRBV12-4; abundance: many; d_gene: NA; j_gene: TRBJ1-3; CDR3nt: TGTGCCAGCAGTTTAGCTGGAGGCTCTGGAAACACCATATATTTT; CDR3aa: CASSLAGGSGNTIYF
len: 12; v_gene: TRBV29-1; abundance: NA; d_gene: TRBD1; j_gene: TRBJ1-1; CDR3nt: TGCAGCGTAACAGGGGGCATCACTGAAGCTTTCTTT; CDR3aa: CSVTGGITEAFF
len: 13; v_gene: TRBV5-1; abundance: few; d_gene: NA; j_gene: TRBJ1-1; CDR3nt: TGCGCCAGCAGCTTGAATCAAGGGGTTGAAACTTTCTTT; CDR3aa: CASSLNQGVETFF
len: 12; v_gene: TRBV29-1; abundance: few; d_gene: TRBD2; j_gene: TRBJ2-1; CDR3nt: TGCAGCGTTGCCCTAGCGGTCAATGAGCAGTTCTTC; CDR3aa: CSVALAVNEQFF
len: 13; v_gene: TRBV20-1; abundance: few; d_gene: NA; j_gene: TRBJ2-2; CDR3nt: TGCAGTGCGCCTGAAGCCGGGGCCGGGGAGCTGTTTTTT; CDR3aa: CSAPEAGAGELFF
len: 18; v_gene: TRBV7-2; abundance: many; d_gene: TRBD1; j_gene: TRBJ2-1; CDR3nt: TGTGCCAGCAGCTTAGTAGGGACAGATACCGCCCGGGACAATGAGCAGTTCTTC; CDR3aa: CASSLVGTDTARDNEQFF
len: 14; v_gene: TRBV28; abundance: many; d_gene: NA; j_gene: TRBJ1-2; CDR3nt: TGTGCCAGCAGCCCCGCGGGTCAGAACTATGGCTACACCTTC; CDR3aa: CASSPAGQNYGYTF
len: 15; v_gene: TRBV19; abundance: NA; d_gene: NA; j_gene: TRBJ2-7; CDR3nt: TGTGCCAGTAGTATAGGAGGGGTAAGCTCCTACGAGCAGTACTTC; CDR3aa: CASSIGGVSSYEQYF
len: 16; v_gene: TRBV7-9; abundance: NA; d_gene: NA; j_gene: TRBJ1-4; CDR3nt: TGTGCCAGCAGCTTAGTAGGGAAGGGCATCTATGAAAAACTGTTTTTT; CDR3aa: CASSLVGKGIYEKLFF
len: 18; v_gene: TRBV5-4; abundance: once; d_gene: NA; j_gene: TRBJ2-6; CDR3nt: TGTGCCAGCAGCTTGGCCGCCGGACTCACCTCTGGGGCCAACGTCCTGACTTTC; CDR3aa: CASSLAAGLTSGANVLTF
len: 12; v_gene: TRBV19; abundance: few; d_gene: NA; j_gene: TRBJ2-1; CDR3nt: TGTGCCAGTAGTATTGTCAAGAATGAGCAGTTCTTC; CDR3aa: CASSIVKNEQFF
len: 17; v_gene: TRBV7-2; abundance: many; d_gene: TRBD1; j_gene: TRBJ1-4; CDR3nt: TGTGCCAGCAGCTTACCAATCAGGGGGCCGTCTAATGAAAAACTGTTTTTT; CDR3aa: CASSLPIRGPSNEKLFF
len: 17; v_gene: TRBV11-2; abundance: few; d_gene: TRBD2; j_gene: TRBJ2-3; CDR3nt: TGTGCCAGCAGCCCCGGACTAGCGGGAGTTAAAACAGATACGCAGTATTTT; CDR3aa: CASSPGLAGVKTDTQYF
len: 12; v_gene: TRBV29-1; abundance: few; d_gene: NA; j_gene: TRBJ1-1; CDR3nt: TGCATCGTGATAGTGACTAACACTGAAGCTTTCTTT; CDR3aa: CIVIVTNTEAFF
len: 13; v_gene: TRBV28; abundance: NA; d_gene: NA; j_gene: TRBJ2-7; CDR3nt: TGTGCCAGCAGGTGGGGGGTCTCCTACGAGCAGTACTTC; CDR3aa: CASRWGVSYEQYF
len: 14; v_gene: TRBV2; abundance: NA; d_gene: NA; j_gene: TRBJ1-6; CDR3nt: TGTGCCAGCATGGAGACGGGATATAATTCACCCCTCCACTTT; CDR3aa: CASMETGYNSPLHF
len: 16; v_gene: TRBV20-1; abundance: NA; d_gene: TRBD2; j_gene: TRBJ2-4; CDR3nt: TGCAGTGCTGAGGAAGCGGGAGGCATAGCCAAAAACATTCAGTACTTC; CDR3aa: CSAEEAGGIAKNIQYF
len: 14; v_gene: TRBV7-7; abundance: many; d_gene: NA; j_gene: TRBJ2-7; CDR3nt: TGTGCCAGCAGCCCCTCCCGGGGCGCCGGCGAGCAGTACTTC; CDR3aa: CASSPSRGAGEQYF
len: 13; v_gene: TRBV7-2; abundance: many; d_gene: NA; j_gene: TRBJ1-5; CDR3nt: TGTGCCAGCAGCCCTACGTCCCCCGGGACCCAGCATTTT; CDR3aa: CASSPTSPGTQHF
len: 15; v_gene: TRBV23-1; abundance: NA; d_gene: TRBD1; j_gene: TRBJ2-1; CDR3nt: TGCGCCAGCAACCTACGGGACAGGGCCTACAATGAGCAGTTCTTC; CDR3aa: CASNLRDRAYNEQFF
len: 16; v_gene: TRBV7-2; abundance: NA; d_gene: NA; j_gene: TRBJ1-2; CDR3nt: TGTGCCAGCAGCTTAGAAGTTTACGGGGATAACTATGGCTACACCTTC; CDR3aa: CASSLEVYGDNYGYTF
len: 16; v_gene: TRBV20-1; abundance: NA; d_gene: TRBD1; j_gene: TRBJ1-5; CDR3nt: TGCAGTGCTAGGATCACGGGACAGGGGCGCAATCAGCCCCAGCATTTT; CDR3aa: CSARITGQGRNQPQHF
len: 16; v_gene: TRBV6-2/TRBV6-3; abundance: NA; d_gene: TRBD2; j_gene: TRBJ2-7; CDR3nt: TGTGCCAGCAGTTCTAGCGGGGGGCTCATTCCCCGCGAGCAGTACTTC; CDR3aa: CASSSSGGLIPREQYF
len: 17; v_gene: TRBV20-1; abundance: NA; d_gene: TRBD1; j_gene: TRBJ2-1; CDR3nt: TGCAGTGCTCATATATCCGGGACAGGGTTCACCTACAATGAGCAGTTCTTC; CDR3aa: CSAHISGTGFTYNEQFF
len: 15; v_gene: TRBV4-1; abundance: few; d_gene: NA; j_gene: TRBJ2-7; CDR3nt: TGCGCCAGCAGCCAAGTACAAGCTGCAACCTACGAGCAGTACTTC; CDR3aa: CASSQVQAATYEQYF
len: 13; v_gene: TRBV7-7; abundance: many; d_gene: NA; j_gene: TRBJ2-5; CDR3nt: TGTGCCAGCAGCTCCGACGCGCGGGAGACCCAGTACTTC; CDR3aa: CASSSDARETQYF
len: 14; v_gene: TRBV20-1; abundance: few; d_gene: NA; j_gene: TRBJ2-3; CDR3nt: TGCAGTGCTATAGGGGGGGAGGGAGCAGATACGCAGTATTTT; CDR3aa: CSAIGGEGADTQYF
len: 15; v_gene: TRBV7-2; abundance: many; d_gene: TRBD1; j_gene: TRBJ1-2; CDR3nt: TGTGCCAGCATACGGGACAGCTCCGATAACTATGGCTACACCTTC; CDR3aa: CASIRDSSDNYGYTF
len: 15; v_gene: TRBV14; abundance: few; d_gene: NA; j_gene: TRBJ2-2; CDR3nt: TGTGCCAGCAGCCAAGATCCAGCCTACACCGGGGAGCTGTTTTTT; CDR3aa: CASSQDPAYTGELFF
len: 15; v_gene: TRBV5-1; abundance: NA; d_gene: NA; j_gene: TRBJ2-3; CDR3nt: TGCGCCAGCAGCTTTGAAGGGGGTTTCACAGATACGCAGTATTTT; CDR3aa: CASSFEGGFTDTQYF
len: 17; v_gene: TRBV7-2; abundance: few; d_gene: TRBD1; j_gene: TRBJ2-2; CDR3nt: TGTGCCAGCAGCCGACCTCGGGACAGGGGGCCCACCGGGGAGCTGTTTTTT; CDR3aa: CASSRPRDRGPTGELFF
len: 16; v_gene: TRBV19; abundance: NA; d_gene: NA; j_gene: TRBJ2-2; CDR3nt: TGTGCCAGTAGTATACAGGCCCTCAGCGGCACCGGGGAGCTGTTTTTT; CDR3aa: CASSIQALSGTGELFF
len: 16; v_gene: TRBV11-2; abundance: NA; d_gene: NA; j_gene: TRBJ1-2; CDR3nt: TGTGCCAGCAGCTTAAACAACCCGCGCGCTAACTATGGCTACACCTTC; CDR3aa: CASSLNNPRANYGYTF
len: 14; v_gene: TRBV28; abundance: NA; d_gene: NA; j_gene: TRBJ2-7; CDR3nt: TGTGCCAGCCGAACTCCGAGGAGCTCCTACGAGCAGTACTTC; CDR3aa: CASRTPRSSYEQYF
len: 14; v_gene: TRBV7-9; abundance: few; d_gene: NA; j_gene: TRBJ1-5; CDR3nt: TGTGCCAGCAGCTTCTGGGACACTAATCAGCCCCAGCATTTT; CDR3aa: CASSFWDTNQPQHF
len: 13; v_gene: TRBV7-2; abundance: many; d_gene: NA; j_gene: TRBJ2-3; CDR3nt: TGTGCCAGCAGCTTGTCCCATCCAGATACGCAGTATTTT; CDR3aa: CASSLSHPDTQYF
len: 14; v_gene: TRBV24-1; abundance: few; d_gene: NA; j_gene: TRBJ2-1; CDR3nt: TGTGCCACCAGTGATGCAACTTCCTACAATGAGCAGTTCTTC; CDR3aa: CATSDATSYNEQFF
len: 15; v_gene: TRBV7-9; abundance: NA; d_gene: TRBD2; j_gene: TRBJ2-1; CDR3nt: TGTGCCAGCAGCTCACCGGGACTAGCTCTCAATGAGCAGTTCTTC; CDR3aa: CASSSPGLALNEQFF
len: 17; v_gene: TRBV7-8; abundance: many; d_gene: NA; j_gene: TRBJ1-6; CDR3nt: TGTGCCAGCAGCTTAGCTAGGTGGACATCCTATAATTCACCCCTCCACTTT; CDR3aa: CASSLARWTSYNSPLHF
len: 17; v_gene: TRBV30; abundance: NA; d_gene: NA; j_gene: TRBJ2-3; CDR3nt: TGTGCCTGGAGCACCCCTTCGGCGGGTCCCGCCGGAGATACGCAGTATTTT; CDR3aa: CAWSTPSAGPAGDTQYF
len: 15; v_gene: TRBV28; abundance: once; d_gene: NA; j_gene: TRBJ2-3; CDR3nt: TGTGCCAGCAGTTCTCCGACAGGAGGATTGAATACGCAGTATTTT; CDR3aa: CASSSPTGGLNTQYF
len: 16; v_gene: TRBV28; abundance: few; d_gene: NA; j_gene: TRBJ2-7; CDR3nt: TGTGCCAGCAGTTTTCCCATCCAATTGAGCTCCTACGAGCAGTACTTC; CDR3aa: CASSFPIQLSSYEQYF
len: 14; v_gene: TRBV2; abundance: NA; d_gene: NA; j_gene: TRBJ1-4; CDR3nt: TGTGCCAGCAGCCGGGAACGGATTAATGAAAAACTGTTTTTT; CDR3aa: CASSRERINEKLFF
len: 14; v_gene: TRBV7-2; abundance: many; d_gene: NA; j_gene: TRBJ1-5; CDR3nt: TGTGCCAGCAGCCGTGACAGAGACGATCAGCCCCAGCATTTT; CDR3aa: CASSRDRDDQPQHF
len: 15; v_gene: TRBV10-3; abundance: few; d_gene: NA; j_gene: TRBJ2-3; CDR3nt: TGTGCCATCAGTGAGCCGCGGCAGTCGCCGGATACGCAGTATTTT; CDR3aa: CAISEPRQSPDTQYF
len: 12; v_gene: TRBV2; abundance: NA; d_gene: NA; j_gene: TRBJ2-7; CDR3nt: TGTGTCAAAGGGAGCCTCTCCTACGAGCAGTACTTC; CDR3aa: CVKGSLSYEQYF
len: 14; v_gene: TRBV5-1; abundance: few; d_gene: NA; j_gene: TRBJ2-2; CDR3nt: TGCGCCAGCAGCTTGGAACCGAACACCGGGGAGCTGTTTTTT; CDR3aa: CASSLEPNTGELFF
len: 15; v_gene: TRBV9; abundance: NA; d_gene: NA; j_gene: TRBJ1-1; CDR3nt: TGTGCCAGCAGCGCCGGGGTTCTTGGGAACACTGAAGCTTTCTTT; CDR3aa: CASSAGVLGNTEAFF
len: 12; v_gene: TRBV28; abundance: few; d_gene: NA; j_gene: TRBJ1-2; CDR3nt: TGTGCCAGCAGTCTTGATCCCTATGGCTACACCTTC; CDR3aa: CASSLDPYGYTF
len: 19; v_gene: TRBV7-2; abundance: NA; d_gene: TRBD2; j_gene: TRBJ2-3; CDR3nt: TGTGCCAGCAGCTCCAAGGTTGGGCTAGCGGGAGGGCTCACAGATACGCAGTATTTT; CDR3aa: CASSSKVGLAGGLTDTQYF
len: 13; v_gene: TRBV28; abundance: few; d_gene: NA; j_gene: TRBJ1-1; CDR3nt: TGTGCCAGCAGAACAGAACTGAACACTGAAGCTTTCTTT; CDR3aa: CASRTELNTEAFF
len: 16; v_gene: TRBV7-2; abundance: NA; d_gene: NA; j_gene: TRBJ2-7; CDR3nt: TGTGCCAGCAGCTTATATTCATTGGGGAGCTCCTACGAGCAGTACTTC; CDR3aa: CASSLYSLGSSYEQYF